This T cell receptor beta chain was observed in a study of T-cell memory formation after mild COVID-19. Points from the study as a whole: Clones which contracted sat mainly in CM and EM if CD4+, and in EMRA if CD8+. The pre-infection memory compartment contained some responding clones, suggesting cross-reactive memory joined.

Via MiXCR, TCRdb re-called the 5' RACE reads, giving one row per CDR3 protein. The sample has about 210,000 distinct CDR3 sequences, 8% to 11% seen once. This clonotype has a handful of counts. The antigen remains unidentified. V lost 0 bases, J lost 7 bases, and 6 bases stayed unmatched. Germline CDR1 SGDLS, CDR2 YYNGEE. The CDR3 length is 15 residues. The rearrangement joins TRBV9 to TRBJ2-7; 11 bases fit TRBD1. The origin of this receptor is a man aged 18-30 years who had mild COVID-19 (a few samples of this study predate the infection). Cell type and time point are not known. Sequenced input: PBMCs or a T cell subset sorted from them (not recorded which). The chain's CDR3 is CASSVDPGQGGEQYF. As DNA, the CDR3 is TGTGCCAGCAGCGTAGACCCGGGACAGGGGGGGGAGCAGTACTTC.